The 28 T cell receptor beta chains reported below all come from one sample, sequenced in a study of blood T cells in healthy people across ages. It was with a sample-barcoded 5' primer and a J-beta primer mix that a second PCR of roughly 7 to 11 cycles was run. TCRdb used MiXCR to reprocess the 5' RACE reads, holding one entry per CDR3 protein. This table has 760,000 or so distinct CDR3 sequences, roughly 25% appearing once. The data also belong to a second study, concerning T cells of mothers and their children.

Sequences were obtained from blood. These receptors all stem from a boy aged 5-17 years in good health.

The CDR3 reads CASSRGGGRRTSSNEKLFF. CDR3 in DNA: TGCGCCAGCAGCCGCGGGGGGGGACGGCGAACCTCATCTAATGAAAAACTGTTTTTT. The chain carries TRBV4-1 and TRBJ1-4; possibly TRBD1 for D (5 bases). Germline CDR1 reads MGHRA; CDR2 reads YSYEKL. Between the trimmed V and J ends, which lost 4 bases and 3 bases, there was a span of 24 bases. The CDR3 spans 19 residues.

The genes are TRBV7-3 and TRBJ2-3; TRBD2 agrees at 8 bases. The ends lost 4 bases at V and 6 bases at J; junction bases unmatched: 6. The CDR3 is 14 amino acids. The germline gives CDR1 SGHTA, CDR2 FQGTGA. The CDR3 protein is CASSSTGLADTQYF. Written as DNA, the CDR3 is TGTGCCAGCAGCTCCACCGGACTAGCTGATACGCAGTATTTT.

This chain uses TRBV7-8 with TRBJ2-2, with D perhaps TRBD2 (6 bases). Germline V gene data show CDR1 as SGHVS and CDR2 as FQNEAQ. Trimming shortened V by 4 bases and J by 1 base, and 16 bases separated the two germline ends. The CDR3 has 17 residues. The CDR3 here is CASSWRFSGGNTGELFF. DNA for the CDR3: TGTGCCAGCAGCTGGCGATTTAGCGGAGGGAACACCGGGGAGCTGTTTTTT.

CDR3 sequence: CASSSWQGHYTF. Written as DNA, the CDR3 is TGTGCCAGCAGTTCCTGGCAGGGGCACTACACCTTC. The V call is TRBV12-3 or TRBV12-4, the J call TRBJ1-2; maybe TRBD1 (6 bases). Trimming pared 4 bases from V and 10 bases from J, leaving 13 bases between. The CDR3 runs to 12 residues.

This rearrangement joins TRBV6-2 or TRBV6-3 to TRBJ2-7, with a tentative D call TRBD2 (6 bases). V dropped 2 bases and J dropped 0 bases, with 11 bases sitting between them. Germline V gene sequence: CDR1 MNHEY, CDR2 SVGEGT. The CDR3 spans 15 residues. CDR3 in DNA: TGTGCCAGCAGTTACGGGACTCGACTCTCCTACGAGCAGTACTTC. Amino acid sequence: CASSYGTRLSYEQYF.

This clonotype was counted a few times. V and J are TRBV29-1 and TRBJ1-3; the D is unclear. Germline CDR1 SQVTM, CDR2 ANQGSEA. There are 15 residues in the CDR3. Trimming stripped 7 bases from V and 0 bases from J, with 16 bases between. The CDR3 coding sequence is TGCAGCGCACTAGGGAAGTTAAGCTCTGGAAACACCATATATTTT. This encodes CSALGKLSSGNTIYF.

This clonotype was detected only a few times. This chain uses TRBV27 with TRBJ2-1; possibly TRBD2 for D (6 bases). The CDR3 runs 12 residues. Trimming stripped 3 bases from V and 9 bases from J, with 9 bases between. Germline V CDR1 and CDR2: MNHEY, SMNVEV (reference sequence). The CDR3: CASSLGGIEQFF. Written as DNA, the CDR3 is TGTGCCAGCAGTTTGGGCGGGATTGAGCAGTTCTTC.

V usage is TRBV7-9 and J usage is TRBJ2-3; 7 nucleotides agree with TRBD1. The CDR3 is made up of 15 amino acids. CDR1 is SEHNR, CDR2 FQNEAQ, per germline (reference sequence). V trimming: 5 bases; J trimming: 2 bases; junction bases outside the gene matches: 7. The CDR3 coding sequence is TGTGCCAGCAGCCAACCGGGACAGAACACAGATACGCAGTATTTT. It encodes CASSQPGQNTDTQYF.

This chain's CDR3 is CASSLMVDEKLFF. CDR3 coding DNA: TGTGCCAGCAGCTTAATGGTCGATGAAAAACTGTTTTTT. The rearrangement links TRBV7-2 to TRBJ1-4, with no clear D. The germline gives CDR1 SGHTA, CDR2 FQGNSA. The length of the CDR3 is 13 residues. V lost 2 bases and J lost 6, with 7 bases in between.

This clonotype occurred a few times. The rearrangement links TRBV29-1 to TRBJ2-5; a weak D match, TRBD2 (5 bases). V lost 4 bases to trimming and J lost 5 bases, with 17 bases between them. Germline CDR1 SQVTM, CDR2 ANQGSEA. The CDR3 runs 14 residues. CDR3 loop: CSVALTGSQETQYF. The CDR3 coding sequence is TGCAGCGTTGCACTAACGGGGTCCCAGGAGACCCAGTACTTC.

This clonotype turned up a few times. An end of the junction does not agree with germline; a read error may underlie this. The V and J genes are TRBV7-3 and TRBJ2-5; 16 bases are shared with TRBD2. Germline assignment: CDR1 SGHTA and CDR2 FQGTGA. The CDR3 runs to 15 residues. CDR3 loop: CASSPGLAGGNERFF. Written as DNA, the CDR3 is TGTGCCAGCAGTCCGGGACTAGCGGGGGGGAATGAGCGGTTCTTC. Combining the CDR3 with reference TRBV7-3 and TRBJ2-5 gives the whole variable domain GAGVSQTPSNKVTEKGKYVELRCDPISGHTALYWYRQSLGQGPEFLIYFQGTGAADDSGLPNDRFFAVRPEGSVSTLKIQRTERGDSAVYLCASSPGLAGGNERFFGPGTRLLVL.

This clonotype has just a few counts. The rearrangement joins TRBV27 to TRBJ2-5; 14 bases align to TRBD2. Losses at the gene ends were 4 bases for V and 4 bases for J; bases not matched to a gene: 14. Germline V gene data show CDR1 as MNHEY and CDR2 as SMNVEV (reference sequence). The length of the CDR3 is 19 residues. In DNA form, the CDR3 reads TGTGCCAGCAGTTCTCTCAGGGAGACTAGCGGGAGGGCCAGAGAGACCCAGTACTTC. Translating it yields CASSSLRETSGRARETQYF.

The table lists this clonotype with a few counts. This rearrangement joins TRBV29-1 to TRBJ2-5; 10 bases align to TRBD1. V lost 7 bases, J lost 4 bases, and 6 bases stayed unmatched. The germline gives CDR1 SQVTM, CDR2 ANQGSEA. This CDR3 region has 13 residues. The DNA for the CDR3 is TGCAGCGCCGGGACAGGGGTTTTAGAGACCCAGTACTTC. This codes for CSAGTGVLETQYF.

The chain carries TRBV12-3 or TRBV12-4 and TRBJ2-7; D may be TRBD2 (5 bases). CDR3 length: 16 amino acids. V lost 6 bases and J 0 bases, leaving 18 bases between the germline ends. The chain's CDR3 is CASSPVEGLGSYEQYF. In nucleotides, the CDR3 is TGTGCCAGCAGCCCCGTTGAAGGACTCGGCTCCTACGAGCAGTACTTC.

This clonotype was seen a handful of times. The chain has TRBV28 and TRBJ2-7; TRBD2 agrees at 7 bases. The V gene's germline CDR1 is MDHEN and CDR2 SYDVKM. The length of the CDR3 is 17 residues. Germline trimming cut 0 bases from V and 0 bases from J; bases unmatched to any gene: 8. CDR3 DNA: TGTGCCAGCAGTTTATGGGGGGGGACGGGTACCTCCTACGAGCAGTACTTC. This translates into CASSLWGGTGTSYEQYF. Complete variable domain (other parts from reference TRBV28 and TRBJ2-7): DVKVTQSSRYLVKRTGEKVFLECVQDMDHENMFWYRQDPGLGLRLIYFSYDVKMKEKGDIPEGYSVSREKKERFSLILESASTNQTSMYLCASSLWGGTGTSYEQYFGPGTRLTVT.

The V call is TRBV5-1, the J call TRBJ2-5; D might be TRBD1 (6 bases). Trimming took off 5 bases at V and 0 bases at J, with 11 bases between the two ends. Per the germline V gene, CDR1 is SGHRS and CDR2 is YFSETQ. The CDR3 has 14 residues. CDR3 protein: CASSWDTYQETQYF. The CDR3 bases are TGCGCCAGCAGTTGGGACACGTACCAAGAGACCCAGTACTTC.

The CDR3 sequence: CSGVTSGGAHTQYF. The CDR3 nucleotides are TGCAGCGGGGTGACTAGCGGGGGGGCTCATACGCAGTATTTT. This chain uses TRBV20-1 with TRBJ2-3, with 14 nucleotides matching TRBD2. Germline CDR1 is DFQATT and CDR2 is SNEGSKA (reference sequence). This CDR3 comprises 14 residues.

This clonotype was found once. The CDR3 here is CSIKLGEYNEQYF. CDR3 coding DNA: TGCAGCATCAAACTAGGGGAATACAACGAGCAGTACTTC. The chain joins TRBV29-1 to TRBJ2-5, with D perhaps given as TRBD1 or TRBD2 (5 bases each). Matching the DNA end better, TRBJ2-7 makes the J call doubtful. Germline V lookup: CDR1 SQVTM, CDR2 ANQGSEA. The CDR3 runs 13 residues.

This chain connects TRBV27 to TRBJ2-5, with TRBD1 matching 9 bases. Germline assignment: CDR1 MNHEY and CDR2 SMNVEV (reference sequence). Germline trimming cut 6 bases from V and 1 base from J; bases unmatched to any gene: 6. This CDR3 contains 15 residues. In nucleotides, the CDR3 is TGTGCCAGCAGGCCAGAACAGGGGGCCCAAGAGACCCAGTACTTC. Translated, it gives CASRPEQGAQETQYF.

CDR3 amino acids: CASSWPGGRLYNEQFF. Written as DNA, the CDR3 is TGTGCCAGCAGCTGGCCGGGGGGAAGGCTGTACAATGAGCAGTTCTTC. V is TRBV6-2 or TRBV6-3 and J is TRBJ2-1, with 7 bases aligning to TRBD2. Germline CDR1 is MNHEY and CDR2 is SVGEGT. After removal of 6 bases from V and 4 bases from J, the junction contained 12 bases not matched to a gene. The CDR3 runs 16 residues.

This clonotype has a handful of counts. V and J are TRBV27 and TRBJ2-7, with TRBD2 as a possible D gene (6 bases). Germline loops: CDR1 MNHEY, CDR2 SMNVEV (reference sequence). This CDR3 has 15 amino acids. The V gene lost 6 bases and the J gene lost 3 bases, with 18 bases spanning the gap. The CDR3 here is CASRRGRDLFYEQYF. The CDR3 DNA reads as TGTGCCAGCAGACGGGGGAGAGACCTGTTCTACGAGCAGTACTTC.

The chain joins TRBV7-8 to TRBJ2-7, with D unresolved. The V end lost 1 base, the J end lost 3 bases, and 10 bases lay between the germline ends. CDR1 and CDR2 from the germline V gene are SGHVS and FQNEAQ. The CDR3 runs 14 residues. CDR3 nucleotides: TGTGCCAGCAGCTTAGAATCCGCTCACTACGAGCAGTACTTC. Its translation is CASSLESAHYEQYF. Combining the CDR3 with reference TRBV7-8 and TRBJ2-7 gives the whole variable domain GAGVSQSPRYKVAKRGQDVALRCDPISGHVSLFWYQQALGQGPEFLTYFQNEAQLDKSGLPSDRFFAERPEGSVSTLKIQRTQQEDSAVYLCASSLESAHYEQYFGPGTRLTVT.

This clonotype has a single count. The rearrangement uses TRBV7-2 and TRBJ2-3; possible D gene TRBD2, 6 bases. The CDR3 extends over 13 amino acids. Germline V gene lookup returns CDR1 SGHTA and CDR2 FQGNSA. V dropped 6 bases and J dropped 4 bases, with 11 bases sitting between them. The CDR3 spells CASRGDFADTQYF. CDR3 coding DNA: TGTGCCAGCAGGGGGGACTTCGCAGATACGCAGTATTTT.

The rearrangement links TRBV2 to TRBJ2-2; 9 bases map to TRBD2. The germline V gene encodes CDR1 SNHLY and CDR2 FYNNEI. V was clipped by 5 bases and J by 0 bases; unmatched bases: 10. The CDR3 runs 18 residues. The CDR3: CASSHYLTSGPNTGELFF. CDR3 nucleotides: TGTGCCAGCAGTCATTACCTAACTAGCGGGCCGAACACCGGGGAGCTGTTTTTT.

This clonotype was seen only a few times. The chain recombines TRBV9 with TRBJ2-1; no reliable D call. The CDR3 has 13 amino acids. Trimming cost V 4 bases and J 8 bases, with 13 bases left between them. Germline V CDR1 and CDR2: SGDLS, YYNGEE. CDR3 sequence: CASSPDTFDEQFF. CDR3 nucleotide sequence: TGTGCCAGCAGCCCCGACACCTTCGATGAGCAGTTCTTC.

This sequence joins TRBV24-1 and TRBJ2-7, with D tentatively TRBD1 (5 bases). The CDR3 extends over 13 amino acids. The V and J ends lost 6 bases and 3 bases respectively, with 11 bases between them. The germline V gene has CDR1 KGHDR and CDR2 SFDVKD. CDR3 DNA: TGTGCCACCAGTCTTAGAGACAGCTACGAGCAGTACTTC. It translates to CATSLRDSYEQYF.

The DNA of the CDR3 is TGTGCCATCAGTGAGAATGGACAGGGGGCCTACGAGCAGTACTTC. Amino acid sequence: CAISENGQGAYEQYF. The V and J genes are TRBV10-3 and TRBJ2-7; 10 nucleotides align to TRBD1. V was clipped by 2 bases and J by 2 bases; unmatched bases: 3. Germline V gene data show CDR1 as ENHRY and CDR2 as SYGVKD. This CDR3 is built from 15 residues.

The gene calls are TRBV4-2 and TRBJ2-7, with 8 bases that match TRBD1. Germline lookup yields CDR1 LGHNA and CDR2 YNFKEQ. The ends lost 1 base at V and 0 bases at J; junction bases unmatched: 8. This CDR3 spans 17 amino acids. This CDR3 is CASSQVLRQGASYEQYF. CDR3 nucleotide sequence: TGTGCCAGCAGCCAAGTTTTAAGGCAGGGGGCCTCCTACGAGCAGTACTTC.